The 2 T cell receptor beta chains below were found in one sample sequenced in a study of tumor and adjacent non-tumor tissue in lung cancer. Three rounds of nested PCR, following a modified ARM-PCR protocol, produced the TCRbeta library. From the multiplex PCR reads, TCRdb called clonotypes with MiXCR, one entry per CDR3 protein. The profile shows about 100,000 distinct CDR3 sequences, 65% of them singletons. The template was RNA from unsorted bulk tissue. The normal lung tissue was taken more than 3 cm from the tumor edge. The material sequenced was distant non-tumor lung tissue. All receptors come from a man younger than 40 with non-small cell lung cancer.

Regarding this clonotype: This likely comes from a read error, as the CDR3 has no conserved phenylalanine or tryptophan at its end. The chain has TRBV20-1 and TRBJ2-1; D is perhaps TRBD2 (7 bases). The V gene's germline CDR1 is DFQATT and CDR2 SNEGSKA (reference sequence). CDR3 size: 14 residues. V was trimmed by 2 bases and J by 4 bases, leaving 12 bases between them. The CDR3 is CSARRGGNYNEQFS. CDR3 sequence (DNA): TGCAGTGCTAGAAGGGGGGGGAATTACAATGAGCAGTTCTCC.

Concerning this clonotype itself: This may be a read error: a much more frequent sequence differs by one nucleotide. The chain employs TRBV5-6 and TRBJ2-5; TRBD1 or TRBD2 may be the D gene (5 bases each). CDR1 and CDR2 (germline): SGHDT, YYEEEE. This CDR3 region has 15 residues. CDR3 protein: CARSLGTSRGETQYF. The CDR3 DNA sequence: TGTGCCAGGAGCTTAGGGACCTCCCGCGGGGAGACCCAGTACTTC.